The rows below give T cell receptor beta chains drawn from one sample of a study of T cell repertoires in cytomegalovirus infection. TCRdb reprocessed the reads with MiXCR, giving one entry per CDR3 protein. The sample has approximately 290,000 distinct CDR3 sequences, over 20% seen once. Sequenced: PBMCs. Source of these receptors: a human donor in good health (CMV status not recorded). Some clones in this sample may be carry-over from other donors' samples. Each CDR3 is given with its conserved first and last residue. A D gene is named only where the DNA matches it firmly. Expanded clones get a size class; other rows say once, few or many, or leave the size out.

clone_size j_call d_call v_call cdr3_nt cdr3_aa
. TRBJ2-4 . TRBV5-1 TGCGCCAGCAGCTTGGGGGGCCGCGGAGACATTCAGTACTTC CASSLGGRGDIQYF
. TRBJ2-1 TRBD2 TRBV20-1 TGCAGTGCTAGGCAGACTAGCGGGAGAATGAATGAGCAGTTCTTC CSARQTSGRMNEQFF
many TRBJ2-5 TRBD2 TRBV4-1 TGCGCCAGCAGCCAAAGGGAGAAGGGACTAGCGGGACAAGAGACCCAGTACTTC CASSQREKGLAGQETQYF
few TRBJ2-2 . TRBV5-1 TGCGCCAGCAGCTTGGAAGGGACTTATAACACCGGGGAGCTGTTTTTT CASSLEGTYNTGELFF
few TRBJ2-5 . TRBV18 TGTGCCAGCTCACCGCGGAACCGGGAGACCCAGTACTTC CASSPRNRETQYF
once TRBJ1-6 TRBD1 TRBV5-5 TGTGCCAGCAGCTCCGGGACAGGGGGCATCTCCTATAATTCACCCCTCCACTTT CASSSGTGGISYNSPLHF
many TRBJ1-5 . TRBV7-2 TGTGCCAGCAGCTTATATGAGGAGGGCCCCCAGCATTTT CASSLYEEGPQHF
. TRBJ2-1 . TRBV25-1 TGTGCCAGCAGTGCTTTAAATGAGCAGTTCTTC CASSALNEQFF
. TRBJ2-4 . TRBV11-2 TGTGCCAGCACTTGGACGCGTGACATTCAGTACTTC CASTWTRDIQYF
. TRBJ2-1 TRBD2 TRBV29-1 TGCAGCGTTGTGACTAGCGAAGCTAACTCCTACAATGAGCAGTTCTTC CSVVTSEANSYNEQFF
. TRBJ2-3 TRBD1 TRBV2 TGTGCCAGCAGTCCCGGGACAGGGCTGACAGATACGCAGTATTTT CASSPGTGLTDTQYF
. TRBJ1-5 . TRBV28 TGTGCCAGCAGTTCCCCCGGGGGCAATCAGCCCCAGCATTTT CASSSPGGNQPQHF
few TRBJ2-3 . TRBV2 TGTGCCAGCAGGGGGACTGCGGATACGCAGTATTTT CASRGTADTQYF
. TRBJ1-1 . TRBV10-3 TGTGCCATCAGATTCGACAGGACTATGAACACTGAAGCTTTCTTT CAIRFDRTMNTEAFF
many TRBJ2-1 TRBD2 TRBV6-1 TGTGCCAGCAGTTTAGGTCCCGGGACTAGCGGCCTCCGGGGCAATGAGCAGTTCTTC CASSLGPGTSGLRGNEQFF
. TRBJ2-7 . TRBV30 TGTGCCTGGAATCGGGGATCCTACGAGCAGTACTTC CAWNRGSYEQYF
few TRBJ1-1 . TRBV5-1 TGCGCCAGCAATCCGGGTCCCATGAACACTGAAGCTTTCTTT CASNPGPMNTEAFF
. TRBJ2-1 . TRBV5-6 TGTGCCAGCAGCTTGCTCCGGGACTTAAATTACAATGAGCAGTTCTTC CASSLLRDLNYNEQFF
. TRBJ2-3 . TRBV7-8 TGTGCCAGCAGCTTTATCGGACAGACAGATACGCAGTATTTT CASSFIGQTDTQYF
. TRBJ2-5 . TRBV7-9 TGTGCCAGCAGCTCCGGACTGGGAAGGGTCCAAGAGACCCAGTACTTC CASSSGLGRVQETQYF
. TRBJ1-5 . TRBV20-1 TGCAGTGCTAGAGATCAGGCAGCGCTAAGCAATCAGCCCCAGCATTTT CSARDQAALSNQPQHF
many TRBJ2-7 . TRBV7-2 TGTGCCAGCAGCCAGAGCTCCTACGAGCAGTACTTC CASSQSSYEQYF
few TRBJ2-3 . TRBV7-2 TGTGCCAGCATGGGGAGGGCGGGGGCGGTAGATACGCAGTATTTT CASMGRAGAVDTQYF
few TRBJ1-2 . TRBV6-5 TGTGCCAGCAGAAGACTAGAAACAGGGAATAACTATGGCTACACCTTC CASRRLETGNNYGYTF
many TRBJ2-7 TRBD2 TRBV28 TGTGCCACCATCTCCGGGACTAGCGGGCCAAGCTCCTACGAGCAGTACTTC CATISGTSGPSSYEQYF
. TRBJ2-2 TRBD1 TRBV7-2 TGTGCCAGCAGCTTAACGGGACAGTACACCGGGGAGCTGTTTTTT CASSLTGQYTGELFF
few TRBJ1-6 TRBD1 TRBV20-1 TGCAGTGCCCCCCGGGGACAGGGGGAGAGGCAATCCCCCCTCCACTTT CSAPRGQGERQSPLHF
many TRBJ1-2 . TRBV11-3 TGTGCCAGCAGCTTAAGGGGGGGGTCGAATGGCTACACCTTC CASSLRGGSNGYTF
many TRBJ1-1 . TRBV7-2 TGTGCCAGCAGCTTAGCTAAGGTGGGGGGCACTGAAGCTTTCTTT CASSLAKVGGTEAFF